Following are 30 T cell receptor beta chains from one sample sequenced in a study of cytotoxic CD8 clonotypes in ibrutinib-treated CLL. Sequenced by immunoSEQ multiplex PCR; TCRdb stores in-frame clones only, minus some. The sample lists 110,000 to 150,000 clones, roughly 83% occurring once. Material: PBMCs, obtained after 12 months of ibrutinib treatment. The receptors were gathered from a human donor with chronic lymphocytic leukemia.

The chain recombines TRBV4-1 with TRBJ2-7; TRBD1 aligns across 12 bases. V gave up 4 bases and J gave up 3 bases; unmatched junction bases: 13. The germline gives CDR1 MGHRA, CDR2 YSYEKL. This CDR3 contains 18 residues. Here the CDR3 reads CASSLARDRGREDYEQYF. The CDR3 region has the DNA TGCGCCAGCAGCCTTGCCCGGGACAGGGGGCGAGAAGACTACGAGCAGTACTTC.

The CDR3 bases are TGTGCCAGCAGCCTAAGATGGCAGGGCAATCAGCCCCAGCATTTT. It is translated as CASSLRWQGNQPQHF. The chain combines TRBV7-2 with TRBJ1-5; D not certain. The CDR3 covers 15 residues. Germline V gives CDR1 SGHTA, CDR2 FQGNSA. V lost 5 bases to trimming and J lost 2 bases, with 13 bases between them.

The genes are TRBV5-1 and TRBJ1-4; TRBD1 is a possible D gene (6 bases). This CDR3 is built from 15 residues. Trimming shortened V by 2 bases and J by 5 bases, and 13 bases separated the two germline ends. The germline gives CDR1 SGHRS, CDR2 YFSETQ. The CDR3 DNA reads TGCGCCAGCAGCTTCGGAGGCGGACAGAATGAAAAACTGTTTTTT. Its protein product is CASSFGGGQNEKLFF.

J is TRBJ1-1 and V is TRBV2; possible D gene TRBD1, 6 bases. Between the trimmed V and J ends, which lost 4 bases and 5 bases, there was a span of 14 bases. Germline loops: CDR1 SNHLY, CDR2 FYNNEI. CDR3 size: 14 residues. The CDR3 loop is CASSVAGAGTEAFF. CDR3 nucleotide sequence: TGTGCCAGCAGTGTTGCGGGGGCTGGGACTGAAGCTTTCTTT.

V usage is TRBV28 and J usage is TRBJ1-5, with TRBD1 matching 7 bases. CDR3 length equals 17 residues. The J segment lost 0 bases and the V segment lost 5 bases, leaving 10 bases of the junction unmatched. Germline CDR1 reads MDHEN; CDR2 reads SYDVKM. CDR3 residues: CASSTTRDRHSNQPQHF. The CDR3 DNA sequence: TGTGCCAGCAGTACCACCCGGGACAGACATAGCAATCAGCCCCAGCATTTT.

The rearrangement uses TRBV5-6 and TRBJ1-4, with 9 positions matching TRBD1. CDR3 length: 15 amino acids. Germline CDR1 reads SGHDT; CDR2 reads YYEEEE. V shed 4 bases and J 7 bases; nucleotides not matched to a gene: 8. The CDR3 region is CASSMYGTGSEKLFF. CDR3 DNA sequence: TGTGCCAGCAGCATGTACGGGACAGGGAGTGAAAAACTGTTTTTT.

This clone was counted only a few times. This chain connects TRBV18 to TRBJ2-7; possible D gene TRBD2, 5 bases. Germline CDR1 is KGHSH and CDR2 is LQKENI. V lost 2 bases and J 2 bases, leaving 7 bases between the germline ends. This CDR3 spans 13 amino acids. Here the CDR3 reads CASSPTGTYEQYF. CDR3 DNA sequence: TGTGCCAGCTCACCAACGGGGACCTACGAGCAGTACTTC.

The rearrangement uses TRBV4-1 and TRBJ2-2; 11 bases match TRBD1. V gave up 3 bases and J gave up 7 bases; unmatched junction bases: 4. The germline V gene has CDR1 MGHRA and CDR2 YSYEKL. CDR3 length: 15 residues. CDR3 nucleotides: TGCGCCAGCAGCCATGGACAGGGGGCCGGCGGGGAGCTGTTTTTT. As protein: CASSHGQGAGGELFF.

A few counts support this clone. The chain recombines TRBV19 with TRBJ1-1; D uncertain. The CDR3 covers 13 residues. From germline, CDR1 is LNHDA and CDR2 SQIVND (reference sequence). Between the trimmed V and J ends, which lost 1 base and 7 bases, there was a span of 10 bases. The CDR3 sequence is CASSIGSGSEAFF. In DNA, the CDR3 is TGTGCCAGTAGTATAGGGTCGGGCAGTGAAGCTTTCTTT.

This rearrangement joins TRBV30 to TRBJ2-7; D is unclear. The length of the CDR3 is 14 residues. Germline V lookup: CDR1 GTSNPN, CDR2 SVGIG (reference sequence). V shed 1 base and J shed 2 bases, with 12 bases lying between them. CDR3 residues: CAWSEDLNAYEQYF. CDR3 nucleotides: TGTGCCTGGAGTGAGGACCTCAATGCCTACGAGCAGTACTTC.

The V gene is TRBV5-1, the J gene TRBJ2-3; 7 nucleotides match TRBD2. This CDR3 contains 15 residues. The germline V gene encodes CDR1 SGHRS and CDR2 YFSETQ. The V and J ends lost 0 bases and 6 bases, in that order; junction bases with no gene match: 7. The CDR3 DNA sequence: TGCGCCAGCAGCTTGGATGGGACTACCGCCGATACGCAGTATTTT. This encodes CASSLDGTTADTQYF.

V is TRBV4-2 and J is TRBJ2-1; unclear D gene. Per the germline V gene, CDR1 is LGHNA and CDR2 is YNFKEQ. The length of the CDR3 is 16 residues. V was shortened by 4 bases and J by 6 bases, with 19 bases between the two germline ends. The CDR3 loop is CASSPQDVRSGNEQFF. CDR3 coding DNA: TGTGCCAGCAGCCCGCAAGATGTGCGGTCCGGCAATGAGCAGTTCTTC.

V usage is TRBV7-3 and J usage is TRBJ2-2; D is unclear. The CDR3 runs 13 residues. V was cut by 3 bases and J by 7 bases, with 9 bases left in between. Germline lookup yields CDR1 SGHTA and CDR2 FQGTGA. CDR3: CASSLGRGGELFF. CDR3 in DNA: TGTGCCAGCAGCTTGGGTCGCGGCGGGGAGCTGTTTTTT.

V usage is TRBV28 and J usage is TRBJ2-5, with 9 bases matching TRBD1. Per the germline V gene, CDR1 is MDHEN and CDR2 is SYDVKM. Trimming at V came to 5 bases and at J to 5 bases, leaving 6 bases not matched to a gene. The CDR3 is 14 amino acids. CDR3 loop: CASSVQGARETQYF. The CDR3 DNA follows: TGTGCCAGCAGTGTACAGGGGGCGCGGGAGACCCAGTACTTC.

In this sample, this clone turned up a few times. V is TRBV29-1 and J is TRBJ1-2, with 10 bases matching TRBD1. V trimming: 6 bases; J trimming: 4 bases; junction bases outside the gene matches: 2. There are 12 residues in the CDR3. Germline loops: CDR1 SQVTM, CDR2 ANQGSEA. CDR3 protein: CSVRQGAYGYTF. CDR3 nucleotide sequence: TGCAGCGTCAGACAGGGGGCCTATGGCTACACCTTC.

The chain carries TRBV30 and TRBJ2-1; TRBD1 matches 7 bases. The V gene's germline CDR1 is GTSNPN and CDR2 SVGIG (reference sequence). The trim removed 3 bases at V and 2 bases at J, leaving 7 bases unmatched. The CDR3 extends over 15 amino acids. CDR3 residues: CAWRVLGTAYNEQFF. CDR3 nucleotide sequence: TGTGCCTGGAGAGTCTTGGGGACAGCCTACAATGAGCAGTTCTTC. Full variable domain (missing parts from reference TRBV30 and TRBJ2-1): SQTIHQWPATLVQPVGSPLSLECTVEGTSNPNLYWYRQAAGRGLQLLFYSVGIGQISSEVPQNLSASRPQDRQFILSSKKLLLSDSGFYLCAWRVLGTAYNEQFFGPGTRLTVL.

The genes are TRBV5-4 and TRBJ2-7, with TRBD2 matching over 11 bases. Germline V gene data show CDR1 as SGHNT and CDR2 as YYREEE (reference sequence). This CDR3 comprises 17 residues. After removal of 0 bases from V and 0 bases from J, the junction contained 5 bases not matched to a gene. The CDR3 loop is CASSLDPTSGSSYEQYF. The CDR3 DNA is TGTGCCAGCAGCTTGGACCCTACTAGCGGGAGCTCCTACGAGCAGTACTTC.

The V call is TRBV11-2, the J call TRBJ2-7; TRBD1 might be the D (5 bases). This CDR3 has 13 amino acids. Trimming took off 0 bases at V and 6 bases at J, with 9 bases between the two ends. Per germline, CDR1 SGHAT and CDR2 FQNNGV. The DNA of the CDR3 is TGTGCCAGCAGCTTAGATCTAGGGGCCGAGCAGTACTTC. Residues: CASSLDLGAEQYF.

Concerning this clone itself: At one end, the junction sequence differs from germline, possibly due to a read error. This rearrangement joins TRBV9 to TRBJ1-3, with 9 bases identical to TRBD1. The CDR3 has 18 residues. CDR1 SGDLS and CDR2 YYNGEE come from the germline V gene. CDR3 in amino acids: CASSVGGTGMGSGNTIYF. The CDR3 DNA reads TGTGCCAGCAGCGTAGGAGGGACAGGGATGGGCTCTGGTAACACCATATATTTT.

This rearrangement joins TRBV29-1 to TRBJ1-5, with D uncertain. This CDR3 region has 15 residues. The ends were cut back, 4 bases at V and 4 bases at J, with 17 bases in the middle. The germline CDR1 and CDR2 sequences are SQVTM and ANQGSEA. CDR3 sequence (DNA): TGCAGCGTTGTGGCTAATAATCAATTAAATCAGCCCCAGCATTTT. Translating gives CSVVANNQLNQPQHF.

CDR3 residues: CASSPRQGSTEAFF. Written as DNA, the CDR3 is TGCGCCAGCAGCCCTCGACAGGGATCGACTGAAGCTTTCTTT. The J gene is TRBJ1-1, the V gene TRBV5-1; 7 bases are a match to TRBD1. CDR3 length: 14 residues. Germline trimming cut 4 bases from V and 5 bases from J; bases unmatched to any gene: 8. Germline V gives CDR1 SGHRS, CDR2 YFSETQ. The whole variable domain, filled in from reference TRBV5-1 and TRBJ1-1, reads KAGVTQTPRYLIKTRGQQVTLSCSPISGHRSVSWYQQTPGQGLQFLFEYFSETQRNKGNFPGRFSGRQFSNSRSEMNVSTLELGDSALYLCASSPRQGSTEAFFGQGTRLTVV.

Note on this clone: An end of the junction differs from the germline gene, which may be a read error. The chain employs TRBV7-9 and TRBJ2-7; D might be TRBD2 (5 bases). Germline assignment: CDR1 SEHNR and CDR2 FQNEAQ (reference sequence). CDR3 length: 10 amino acids. This chain's CDR3 is CASSRGSFSF. The DNA for the CDR3 is TGTGCCAGCAGCCGCGGGTCTTTTAGCTTC.

The rearrangement uses TRBV10-3 and TRBJ2-7; 9 bases are shared with TRBD1. The trim removed 6 bases at V and 3 bases at J, leaving 12 bases unmatched. Per the germline V gene, CDR1 is ENHRY and CDR2 is SYGVKD. The CDR3 runs 16 residues. The CDR3 spells CAISGTGNRVSYEQYF. The CDR3 bases are TGTGCCATCAGCGGGACAGGGAATCGGGTTAGCTACGAGCAGTACTTC.

The gene calls are TRBV11-2 and TRBJ2-5; the D is unclear. V lost 5 bases, J lost 1 base, and 14 bases lay in between. The V gene's germline CDR1 is SGHAT and CDR2 FQNNGV. This CDR3 contains 15 residues. This CDR3 is CASSPNPLGQETQYF. The CDR3 nucleotides are TGTGCCAGCAGCCCTAACCCGCTAGGCCAAGAGACCCAGTACTTC. Full variable domain (outside the CDR3, taken from reference TRBV11-2 and TRBJ2-5): EAGVAQSPRYKIIEKRQSVAFWCNPISGHATLYWYQQILGQGPKLLIQFQNNGVVDDSQLPKDRFSAERLKGVDSTLKIQPAKLEDSAVYLCASSPNPLGQETQYFGPGTRLLVL.

On this clone itself: The same CDR3 can be traced to other DNA sequences in this sample. J is TRBJ2-7 and V is TRBV6-5; 7 nucleotides align to TRBD1. The CDR3 has 13 amino acids. Germline lookup yields CDR1 MNHEY and CDR2 SVGAGI. Trimming at V came to 8 bases and at J to 3 bases, leaving 7 bases not matched to a gene. CDR3 bases: TGTGCCAGCTCCTCGACAGGGATCTACGAGCAGTACTTC. This encodes CASSSTGIYEQYF.

The chain links TRBV5-4 to TRBJ2-3; D gene unclear. Trimming pared 4 bases from V and 2 bases from J, leaving 5 bases between. The CDR3 totals 12 residues. Germline-derived CDR1 and CDR2 are SGHNT and YYREEE (reference sequence). The CDR3 sequence is CASSIDTDTQYF. DNA for the CDR3: TGTGCCAGCAGCATCGACACAGATACGCAGTATTTT.

The rearrangement uses TRBV5-4 and TRBJ2-5; 8 bases fit TRBD1. Germline CDR1 reads SGHNT; CDR2 reads YYREEE (reference sequence). This CDR3 region has 16 residues. The J segment lost 5 bases and the V segment lost 1 base, leaving 10 bases of the junction unmatched. The CDR3 reads CASSLLAGGLGETQYF. In DNA form, the CDR3 reads TGTGCCAGCAGCTTGTTGGCAGGGGGCCTTGGGGAGACCCAGTACTTC.

The table lists this clone with a few counts. V is TRBV6-1 and J is TRBJ2-3; maybe TRBD2 (6 bases). The CDR3 is made up of 15 amino acids. Trimming removed 7 bases from V and 1 base from J, with 15 bases in between. Per the germline V gene, CDR1 is MNHNS and CDR2 is SASEGT. The CDR3 is CASTLNSGGTDTQYF. For the CDR3, the DNA is TGTGCCAGCACCCTGAATAGCGGAGGCACAGATACGCAGTATTTT.

This rearrangement joins TRBV6-4 to TRBJ2-3; no clear D. This CDR3 is built from 13 residues. Trimming took 3 bases from V and 4 from J, leaving 8 bases between them. Looked up from germline, CDR1 is MRHNA and CDR2 is SNTAGT. This CDR3 is CASSEGPSDTQYF. The CDR3 coding sequence is TGTGCCAGCAGTGAAGGACCGTCAGATACGCAGTATTTT.

The chain uses TRBV5-1 and TRBJ1-1; 8 bases line up with TRBD1. This CDR3 region has 13 residues. The ends lost 4 bases at V and 11 bases at J; junction bases unmatched: 10. Germline values: CDR1 SGHRS, CDR2 YFSETQ. In DNA, the CDR3 is TGCGCCAGCAGCGTAGGACAGGGTAATTTGGCTTTCTTT. Residues: CASSVGQGNLAFF. Supplemented by reference TRBV5-1 and TRBJ1-1, the full variable domain reads KAGVTQTPRYLIKTRGQQVTLSCSPISGHRSVSWYQQTPGQGLQFLFEYFSETQRNKGNFPGRFSGRQFSNSRSEMNVSTLELGDSALYLCASSVGQGNLAFFGQGTRLTVV.